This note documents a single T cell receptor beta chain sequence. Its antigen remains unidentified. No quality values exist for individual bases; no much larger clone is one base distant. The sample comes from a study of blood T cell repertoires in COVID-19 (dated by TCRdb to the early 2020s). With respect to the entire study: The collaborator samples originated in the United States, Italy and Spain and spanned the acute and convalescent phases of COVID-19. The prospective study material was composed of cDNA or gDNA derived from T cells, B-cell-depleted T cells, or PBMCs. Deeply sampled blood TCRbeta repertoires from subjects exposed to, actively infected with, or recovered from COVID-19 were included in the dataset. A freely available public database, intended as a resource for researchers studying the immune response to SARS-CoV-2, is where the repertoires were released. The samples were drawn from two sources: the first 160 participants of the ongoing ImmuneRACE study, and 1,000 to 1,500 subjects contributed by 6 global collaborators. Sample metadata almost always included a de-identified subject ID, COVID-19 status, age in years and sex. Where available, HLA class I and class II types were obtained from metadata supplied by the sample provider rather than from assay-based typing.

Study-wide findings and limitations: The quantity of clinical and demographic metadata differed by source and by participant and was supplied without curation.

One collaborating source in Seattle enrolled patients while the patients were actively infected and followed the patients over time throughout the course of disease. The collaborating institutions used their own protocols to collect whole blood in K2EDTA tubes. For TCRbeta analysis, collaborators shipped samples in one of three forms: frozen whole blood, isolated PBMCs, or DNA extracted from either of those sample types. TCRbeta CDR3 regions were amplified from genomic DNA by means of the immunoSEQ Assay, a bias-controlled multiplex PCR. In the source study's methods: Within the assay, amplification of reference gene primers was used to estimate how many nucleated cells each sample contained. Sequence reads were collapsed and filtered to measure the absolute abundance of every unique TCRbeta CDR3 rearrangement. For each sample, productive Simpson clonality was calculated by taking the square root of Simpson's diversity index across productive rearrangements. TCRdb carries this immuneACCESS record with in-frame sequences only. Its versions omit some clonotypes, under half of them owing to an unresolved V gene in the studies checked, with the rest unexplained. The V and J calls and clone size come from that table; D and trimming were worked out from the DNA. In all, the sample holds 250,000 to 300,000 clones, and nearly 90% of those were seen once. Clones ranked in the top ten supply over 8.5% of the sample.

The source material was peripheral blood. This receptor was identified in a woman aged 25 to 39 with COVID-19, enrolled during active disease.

The DNA sequence is TGTGCCGGACGACAGGGAATAGAATCACCCCTCCACTTT. This encodes CAGRQGIESPLHF. The rearranged chain carries TRBV6-5 and TRBJ1-6; TRBD1 agrees with 7 junctional bases. The germline V gene specifies MNHEY as CDR1 and SVGAGI as CDR2. Clipping removes 11 bases from V and 10 bases from J, with 11 as the unmatched junction base count. The CDR3, from cysteine to phenylalanine, totals 13 residues. Left in the record is the CDR3 DNA by itself, 39 bases read in frame from the first base.